This T cell receptor beta chain derives from a study of patients and donors after allogeneic stem cell transplantation. This clonotype has a single count. TCRdb fed the RT-PCR reads into MiXCR, producing one record per CDR3 protein. The table shows 920,000 or so distinct CDR3 sequences, with approximately 19% occurring only once. This CDR3 spans 17 amino acids. V was cut by 3 bases and J by 0 bases, with 15 bases left in between. Germline V gives CDR1 LGHDT, CDR2 YNNKEL (reference sequence). This receptor was taken from a human donor who was either an allogeneic HSCT recipient or a stem cell or donor lymphocyte infusion donor (not recorded which). It is not recorded whose cells these are; they may come from a transplant donor. The sequenced sample consisted of blood, either unsorted or a sorted T cell fraction (not recorded which). This chain joins TRBV3-1 and TRBJ2-1; D may match TRBD1 or TRBD2 (6 bases each). CDR3 bases: TGTGCCAGCAGCCACCCCTGGGGGGCGAGCTCCTACAATGAGCAGTTCTTC. The encoded protein is CASSHPWGASSYNEQFF.